Presented here are 10 T cell receptor beta chains from one specimen sequenced in a study of shared clonotypes between healthy human individuals. TCRdb keeps only in-frame clones here, not all; method: immunoSEQ multiplex PCR. The repertoire holds over 1.4 million clones, with over 95% as singletons. Sequencing was carried out using naive CD4+ T cells sorted from blood. Subset specified: CD45RA+ positively selected. The origin of the receptors is a young man in good health.

The V and J genes are TRBV5-6 and TRBJ2-7; 11 bases agree with TRBD2. The CDR3 loop spans 14 amino acids. The junction had 3 bases not matched to a gene; V was cut back by 3 bases and J by 4 bases. The germline V gene has CDR1 SGHDT and CDR2 YYEEEE. In nucleotides, the CDR3 is TGTGCCAGCAGCTATAGCGGGAGGGGATACGAGCAGTACTTC. Translation gives CASSYSGRGYEQYF.

The gene calls are TRBV29-1 and TRBJ2-2, with 7 bases identical to TRBD2. CDR3 length: 14 amino acids. Per the germline V gene, CDR1 is SQVTM and CDR2 is ANQGSEA. After removal of 4 bases from V and 5 bases from J, the junction contained 7 bases not matched to a gene. CDR3 sequence: CSVAAGVWTGELFF. For the CDR3, the DNA is TGCAGCGTTGCCGCGGGGGTGTGGACCGGGGAGCTGTTTTTT.

The J gene is TRBJ2-1, the V gene TRBV10-3, with D possibly called TRBD1 or TRBD2 (5 bases each). CDR1 and CDR2 (germline): ENHRY, SYGVKD. CDR3 length: 12 residues. V was cut by 7 bases and J by 12 bases, with 16 bases left in between. The CDR3 sequence: CAITTGTVPQFF. The DNA of the CDR3 is TGTGCCATCACTACCGGGACCGTCCCGCAGTTCTTC.

The chain links TRBV5-1 to TRBJ2-3; D remains unclear. The germline V gene has CDR1 SGHRS and CDR2 YFSETQ. This CDR3 has 12 amino acids. V was clipped by 5 bases and J by 2 bases, with 6 bases between them. Written as DNA, the CDR3 is TGCGCCAGCAGTCAGTTCACAGATACGCAGTATTTT. Its protein product is CASSQFTDTQYF.

V gene TRBV7-9 combines with J gene TRBJ2-3; 7 positions agree with TRBD1. CDR3 length: 16 amino acids. V lost 5 bases and J lost 4; bases outside the gene matches: 12. CDR1 and CDR2 (germline): SEHNR, FQNEAQ (reference sequence). The CDR3 is CASSTPDREVPDTQYF. The CDR3 nucleotides are TGTGCCAGCAGCACCCCCGACAGGGAAGTTCCAGATACGCAGTATTTT.

The chain has TRBV28 and TRBJ1-1, with 9 bases aligning to TRBD1. V trimming: 10 bases; J trimming: 4 bases; junction bases outside the gene matches: 4. Germline V gives CDR1 MDHEN, CDR2 SYDVKM. There are 12 residues in the CDR3. The CDR3 loop reads CATDRGGTEAFF. DNA of the CDR3: TGTGCCACCGACAGGGGGGGCACTGAAGCTTTCTTT. The full variable domain, its missing parts supplied by reference TRBV28 and TRBJ1-1, is DVKVTQSSRYLVKRTGEKVFLECVQDMDHENMFWYRQDPGLGLRLIYFSYDVKMKEKGDIPEGYSVSREKKERFSLILESASTNQTSMYLCATDRGGTEAFFGQGTRLTVV.

J is TRBJ2-7 and V is TRBV19, with D tentatively TRBD1 or TRBD2 (5 bases each). This CDR3 spans 13 amino acids. Between the trimmed V and J ends, which lost 1 base and 8 bases, there was a span of 12 bases. Germline V gene sequence: CDR1 LNHDA, CDR2 SQIVND (reference sequence). CDR3 protein: CASSIGRGPKQYF. In nucleotides, the CDR3 is TGTGCCAGTAGTATAGGTAGGGGACCGAAGCAGTACTTC. Drawing the rest from reference TRBV19 and TRBJ2-7, the complete variable domain is DGGITQSPKYLFRKEGQNVTLSCEQNLNHDAMYWYRQDPGQGLRLIYYSQIVNDFQKGDIAEGYSVSREKKESFPLTVTSAQKNPTAFYLCASSIGRGPKQYFGPGTRLTVT.

The chain couples TRBV27 to TRBJ1-2; tentatively, D is TRBD1 (5 bases). Germline values: CDR1 MNHEY, CDR2 SMNVEV (reference sequence). This CDR3 is built from 15 residues. V was cut by 6 bases and J by 3 bases, with 17 bases left in between. CDR3 region: CASRGLEVGDYGYTF. In DNA form, the CDR3 reads TGTGCCAGCAGAGGGCTCGAGGTGGGGGACTATGGCTACACCTTC.

This clone was observed once. The V and J genes are TRBV5-1 and TRBJ1-2; D is perhaps TRBD1 (5 bases). Germline V lookup: CDR1 SGHRS, CDR2 YFSETQ. The CDR3 runs to 15 residues. V was clipped by 2 bases and J by 8 bases, with 19 bases between them. CDR3 in amino acids: CASSLRRVGAEGYTF. The CDR3 DNA is TGCGCCAGCAGCTTAAGGAGGGTTGGGGCAGAAGGCTACACCTTC. Together with reference TRBV5-1 and TRBJ1-2, the CDR3 gives the full variable domain: KAGVTQTPRYLIKTRGQQVTLSCSPISGHRSVSWYQQTPGQGLQFLFEYFSETQRNKGNFPGRFSGRQFSNSRSEMNVSTLELGDSALYLCASSLRRVGAEGYTFGSGTRLTVV.

The V call is TRBV7-8, the J call TRBJ2-7; the D gene is possibly TRBD1 (6 bases). The V gene's germline CDR1 is SGHVS and CDR2 FQNEAQ. Between the trimmed V and J ends, which lost 1 base and 3 bases, there was a span of 10 bases. The CDR3 runs 14 residues. The CDR3: CASSLGTVNYEQYF. The CDR3 nucleotides are TGTGCCAGCAGCTTAGGGACAGTAAACTACGAGCAGTACTTC.